The table lists the clone carrying this T cell receptor (beta chain) with a few counts. This CDR3 contains 15 residues. Germline V gene sequence: CDR1 SGHRS, CDR2 YFSETQ. Trimming removed 1 base at V and 2 bases at J, with 13 bases between. The data derive from a study of identical twins. In TCRdb, the 5' RACE reads were re-called with MiXCR into one record per CDR3 protein. This table holds fewer than 900,000 distinct CDR3 sequences, 15% to 20% found once. These data were likewise used in another study, on T cells expressing NK-cell markers. That work states: Among the eight sequenced donors, seven tested HCMV-seropositive and one tested seronegative.

The sequence was collected from a woman between 18 and 30 years old in good health. The rearrangement links TRBV5-1 to TRBJ2-7; D is ambiguous. The specimen was PBMCs. The CDR3 is CASSLISTGAYEQYF. DNA for the CDR3: TGCGCCAGCAGCTTGATATCGACTGGGGCCTACGAGCAGTACTTC.